One and the same sample provided the 13 T cell receptor beta chains below, sequenced in a study of OX40 agonist ivuxolimab in advanced cancers. Produced via immunoSEQ multiplex PCR; TCRdb's table is partial and in-frame only. The sample has around 70,000 clones; approximately 92% are singletons. The source material was CD4+ or CD8+ T cells sorted from blood, sampled in a trial of the OX40 agonist ivuxolimab. The origin of the receptors is an adult with an advanced solid tumor such as melanoma, head and neck, liver or kidney cancer.

The chain combines TRBV7-2 with TRBJ1-4, with TRBD1 identical over 7 bases. The J segment lost 8 bases and the V segment lost 1 base, leaving 4 bases of the junction unmatched. CDR1 and CDR2 (germline): SGHTA, FQGNSA. CDR3 length equals 14 residues. The CDR3 sequence: CASSLDRGREKLFF. The CDR3 DNA is TGTGCCAGCAGCTTAGACAGGGGACGAGAAAAACTGTTTTTT.

The CDR3 DNA reads TGCGCCAGCAGCTTAGGGACGAGGACAGGGTTTATGTCGGATACGCAGTATTTT. Protein product: CASSLGTRTGFMSDTQYF. The rearrangement joins TRBV5-1 to TRBJ2-3; 8 bases fit TRBD1. The CDR3 is made up of 18 amino acids. The junction had 17 bases not matched to a gene; V was cut back by 2 bases and J by 6 bases. The germline CDR1 and CDR2 sequences are SGHRS and YFSETQ.

This sequence joins TRBV7-9 and TRBJ2-5, with D perhaps TRBD2 (5 bases). Germline V gene lookup returns CDR1 SEHNR and CDR2 FQNEAQ (reference sequence). V lost 5 bases to trimming and J lost 1 base, with 11 bases between them. This CDR3 region has 14 residues. CDR3 protein: CASSLRGPQETQYF. The CDR3 DNA is TGTGCCAGCAGCCTCCGAGGGCCCCAAGAGACCCAGTACTTC.

Concerning this clone itself: An end of the junction differs from the germline gene, which may be a read error. V and J are TRBV11-2 and TRBJ2-7; D gene unclear. CDR3 length: 13 residues. Germline V gives CDR1 SGHAT, CDR2 FQNNGV. The CDR3: CASSLAQGTLIRF. The DNA of the CDR3 is TGTGCCAGCAGCTTAGCGCAAGGCACCCTTATCCGCTTC.

V gene TRBV2 combines with J gene TRBJ2-1; D possibly matches TRBD1 or TRBD2 (6 bases each). Trimming left V 2 bases short and J 6 bases short, with 11 bases between. Germline lookup yields CDR1 SNHLY and CDR2 FYNNEI. The length of the CDR3 is 14 residues. The CDR3 sequence: CASSEQGRGNEQFF. The CDR3 nucleotides read TGTGCCAGCAGTGAACAGGGGCGGGGCAATGAGCAGTTCTTC.

The chain has TRBV14 and TRBJ1-4; 10 bases align to TRBD1. The length of the CDR3 is 15 residues. Per the germline V gene, CDR1 is SGHDN and CDR2 is FVKESK. After removal of 4 bases from V and 7 bases from J, the junction contained 6 bases not matched to a gene. The CDR3 loop is CASSPIGQGGEKLFF. DNA of the CDR3: TGTGCCAGCAGCCCAATCGGACAGGGGGGTGAAAAACTGTTTTTT.

This clone has just one count. J is TRBJ2-2 and V is TRBV27; D gene unclear. The germline gives CDR1 MNHEY, CDR2 SMNVEV (reference sequence). CDR3 length: 15 residues. V lost 5 bases to trimming and J lost 1 base, with 11 bases between them. The CDR3 protein is CASSPPNLNTGELFF. The CDR3 DNA reads TGTGCCAGCAGTCCCCCCAACCTGAACACCGGGGAGCTGTTTTTT.

The rearrangement links TRBV18 to TRBJ2-1; 9 nucleotides align to TRBD2. The V segment lost 6 bases and the J segment 4 bases; nucleotides outside the gene matches: 7. Germline CDR1 KGHSH, CDR2 LQKENI. The CDR3 length is 15 residues. CDR3 sequence reads: CASSLASGVYNEQFF. For the CDR3, the DNA is TGTGCCAGCTCCCTAGCTAGCGGGGTTTACAATGAGCAGTTCTTC.

The genes are TRBV5-1 and TRBJ2-3; 9 positions agree with TRBD1. The V and J ends lost 5 bases and 3 bases, in that order; junction bases with no gene match: 7. Germline CDR1 and CDR2: SGHRS and YFSETQ. This CDR3 comprises 15 residues. CDR3 sequence (DNA): TGCGCCAGCAGGCCGGGACAGGGTCCGACAGATACGCAGTATTTT. It translates to CASRPGQGPTDTQYF.

The chain employs TRBV28 and TRBJ1-3; 11 bases fit TRBD1. The CDR3 extends over 18 amino acids. V dropped 2 bases and J dropped 2; count of bases not matched to a gene: 8. The germline gives CDR1 MDHEN, CDR2 SYDVKM. Written as DNA, the CDR3 is TGTGCCAGCAGTTTAGCGGACAGGGGGCGCCGACCTGGAAACACCATATATTTT. This gives the protein CASSLADRGRRPGNTIYF.

This rearrangement joins TRBV11-3 to TRBJ2-1, with 10 bases aligning to TRBD2. With V trimmed by 1 base and J by 9 bases, 9 bases remained unmatched. The CDR3 totals 16 residues. CDR1 SGHNT and CDR2 YENEEA come from the germline V gene. The CDR3 protein is CASSLAGSGRAGEQFF. The CDR3 nucleotides are TGTGCCAGCAGCTTAGCAGGGAGCGGGAGGGCCGGTGAGCAGTTCTTC. Variable domain in full (rest from reference TRBV11-3 and TRBJ2-1): EAGVVQSPRYKIIEKKQPVAFWCNPISGHNTLYWYLQNLGQGPELLIRYENEEAVDDSQLPKDRFSAERLKGVDSTLKIQPAELGDSAVYLCASSLAGSGRAGEQFFGPGTRLTVL.

This chain connects TRBV11-3 to TRBJ2-1, with 11 bases lining up with TRBD2. The trim removed 0 bases at V and 12 bases at J, leaving 16 bases unmatched. The CDR3 consists of 18 residues. Germline values: CDR1 SGHNT, CDR2 YENEEA. The DNA of the CDR3 is TGTGCCAGCAGCTTAGAAGGGCTAGCGGGAGGACCTGGAATGAGGCAGTTCTTC. Translating it yields CASSLEGLAGGPGMRQFF.

V and J are TRBV11-3 and TRBJ2-2; 8 nucleotides agree with TRBD1. The length of the CDR3 is 15 residues. Germline lookup yields CDR1 SGHNT and CDR2 YENEEA. The V and J ends lost 4 bases and 6 bases, in that order; junction bases with no gene match: 7. CDR3 coding DNA: TGTGCCAGCAGCTCGGGACAGGATATCGCCGGGGAGCTGTTTTTT. Protein: CASSSGQDIAGELFF.